This T cell receptor (beta chain) emerged from a study of blood T cell repertoires in COVID-19. Profiling relied on immunoSEQ multiplex PCR, and the TCRdb table lists in-frame clones only, not all of them. The table lists some 130,000 clones, around 86% of them singletons, with approximately 20% in the top ten. V was pared by 8 bases and J by 3 bases, with 7 bases of the junction left unmatched. The germline V gene has CDR1 MGHDK and CDR2 SYGVNS. There are 14 residues in the CDR3. This sequence originates from a man younger than 40 who had recovered from COVID-19. Sample: PBMCs or T cells enriched from blood (not recorded which). The chain combines TRBV25-1 with TRBJ2-3; 8 nucleotides agree with TRBD1. The DNA of the CDR3 is TGTGCCAGCGTGGACAGGGCGGGGACAGATACGCAGTATTTT. It specifies CASVDRAGTDTQYF.